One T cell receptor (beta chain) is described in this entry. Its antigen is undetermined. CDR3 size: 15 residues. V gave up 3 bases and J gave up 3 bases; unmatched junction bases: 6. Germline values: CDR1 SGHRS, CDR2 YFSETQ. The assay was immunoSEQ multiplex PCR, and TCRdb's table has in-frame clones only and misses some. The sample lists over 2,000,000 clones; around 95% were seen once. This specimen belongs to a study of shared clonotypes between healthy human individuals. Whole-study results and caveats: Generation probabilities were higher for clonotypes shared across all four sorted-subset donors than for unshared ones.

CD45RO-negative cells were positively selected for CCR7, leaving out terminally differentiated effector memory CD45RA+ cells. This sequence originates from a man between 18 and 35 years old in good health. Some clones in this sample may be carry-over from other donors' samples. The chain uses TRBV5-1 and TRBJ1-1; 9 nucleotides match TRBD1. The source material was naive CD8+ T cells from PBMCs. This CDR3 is CASSSPRTGDTEAFF. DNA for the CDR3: TGCGCCAGCAGCTCGCCCCGGACAGGGGACACTGAAGCTTTCTTT.